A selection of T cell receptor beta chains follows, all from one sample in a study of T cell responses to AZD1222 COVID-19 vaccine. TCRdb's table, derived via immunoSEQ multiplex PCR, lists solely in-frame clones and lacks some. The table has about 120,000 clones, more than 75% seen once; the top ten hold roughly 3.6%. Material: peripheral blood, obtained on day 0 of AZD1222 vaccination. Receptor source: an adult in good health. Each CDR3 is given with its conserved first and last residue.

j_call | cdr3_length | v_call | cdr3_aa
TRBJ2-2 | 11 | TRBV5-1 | CASHLTGELFF
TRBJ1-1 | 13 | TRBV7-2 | CASRTGMNTEAFF
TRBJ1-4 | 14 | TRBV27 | CASSLGRANEKLFF
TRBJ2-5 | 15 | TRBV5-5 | CASSLLAGAGETQYF
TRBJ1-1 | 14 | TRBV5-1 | CASSLDGGSTEAFF
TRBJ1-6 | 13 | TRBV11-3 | CASSLEDNSPLHF
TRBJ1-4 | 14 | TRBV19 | CASWTASTNEKLFF
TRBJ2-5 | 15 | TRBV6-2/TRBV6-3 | CASSRHFGGQETQYF
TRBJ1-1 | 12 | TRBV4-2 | CASSSQGIEAFF
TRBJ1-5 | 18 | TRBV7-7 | CASSPPTGEGRGNQPQHF
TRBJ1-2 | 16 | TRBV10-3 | CAISENWNSPNYGYTF
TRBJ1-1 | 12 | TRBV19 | CASSFQAAEAFF
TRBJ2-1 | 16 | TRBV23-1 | CASSPRGARPGNEQFF
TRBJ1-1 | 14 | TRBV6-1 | CASSERGAGNGAFF
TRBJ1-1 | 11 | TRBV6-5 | CASRTAAEAFF
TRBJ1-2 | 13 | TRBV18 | CASSRTDDYGYTF
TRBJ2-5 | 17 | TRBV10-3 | CAISESSSGGLFETQYF
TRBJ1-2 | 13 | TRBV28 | CASSFTSNYGYTF
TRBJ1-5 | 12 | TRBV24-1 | CATSDFRQPQHF
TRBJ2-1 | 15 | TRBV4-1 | CASSQGPSSYNEQFF
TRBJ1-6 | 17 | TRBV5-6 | CASSPRGFLPYNSPLHF
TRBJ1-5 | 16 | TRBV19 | CASNAWRGRGNQPQHF
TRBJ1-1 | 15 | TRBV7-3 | CASSLKASRDTEAFF
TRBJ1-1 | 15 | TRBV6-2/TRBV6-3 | CASSYVPDRGLVGGF
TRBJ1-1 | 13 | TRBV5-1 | CASSWRDNTEAFF
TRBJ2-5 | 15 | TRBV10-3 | CAISVLGQGEETQYF
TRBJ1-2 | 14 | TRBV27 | CASSLWGGLAGYTF
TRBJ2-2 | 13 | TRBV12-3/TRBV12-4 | CASSLQRSGELFF
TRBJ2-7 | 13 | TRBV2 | CASIGTEAYEQYF
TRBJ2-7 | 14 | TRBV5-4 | CASSPRGALGEQYF
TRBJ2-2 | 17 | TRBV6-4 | CASSDSLDRGRTGELFF
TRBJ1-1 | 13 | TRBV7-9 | CASSSFRITEAFF
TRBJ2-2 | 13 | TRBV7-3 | CASSPMDTGELFF
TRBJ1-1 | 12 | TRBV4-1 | CASSQSHTEAFF
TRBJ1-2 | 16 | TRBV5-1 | CASSLGSGQSGYGYTF
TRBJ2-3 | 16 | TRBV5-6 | CASSPSGQGWTDTQYF
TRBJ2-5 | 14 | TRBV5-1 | CASSLVGLQETQYF
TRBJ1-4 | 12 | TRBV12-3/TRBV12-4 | CASSLEGEKLFF
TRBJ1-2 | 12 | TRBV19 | CASSIRDYGYTF
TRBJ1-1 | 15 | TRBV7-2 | CASSLLQGAGTEAFF
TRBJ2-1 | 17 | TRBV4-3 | CASSQDASGGPYNEQFF
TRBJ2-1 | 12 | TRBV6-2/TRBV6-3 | CASSLLYNEQFF
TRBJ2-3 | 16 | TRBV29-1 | CSVDEFRNSLSYTQYF
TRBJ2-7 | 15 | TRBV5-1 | CASSFCREADCEQYF
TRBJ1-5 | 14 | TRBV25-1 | CASSGTGGVQPQHF
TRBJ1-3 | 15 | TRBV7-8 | CASSLRTDSGNTIYF
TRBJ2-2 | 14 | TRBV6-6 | CASKGQPNTGELFF
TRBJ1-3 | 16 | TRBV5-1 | CASSFTTASSGNTIYF
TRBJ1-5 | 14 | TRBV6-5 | CASSFLGGDRPQHF
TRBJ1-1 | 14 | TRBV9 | CASSAQVMNTEAFF
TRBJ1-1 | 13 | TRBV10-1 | CATRLGAATEAFF